This T cell receptor (beta chain) was obtained from a study of blood T cell repertoires in COVID-19. As concerns this clone: At one end the junction does not follow the germline gene, possibly because of a read error.

The length of the CDR3 is 14 residues. The germline V gene encodes CDR1 MRHNA and CDR2 SNTAGT. Here immunoSEQ multiplex PCR was the method, and the copy in TCRdb shows in-frame clones only, minus some. Counted here are some 210,000 clones, 83% occurring once; the ten biggest clones make up 2.5% to 3.5%. The sequenced sample consisted of peripheral blood. This TCR was sampled from a man over 45 with active or convalescent COVID-19. The gene calls are TRBV6-4 and TRBJ1-2; 9 bases map to TRBD1. The CDR3 coding sequence is TGTGCCAGCAGTGACTCGAGTCGGGGGACAGGGCCCCTCTTC. Translation gives CASSDSSRGTGPLF.